This TCR beta chain derives from a study of shared clonotypes between healthy human individuals. Study conclusions and caveats: What rarefaction showed was incomplete sorted-subset sequencing despite large depth.

Profiling relied on immunoSEQ multiplex PCR, and the TCRdb table lists in-frame clones only, not all of them. The data contain roughly 1,500,000 clones, around 98.5% of them singletons. Of note for this clone: Its antigen remains unidentified.

This CDR3 comprises 15 residues. The germline gives CDR1 SGHRS, CDR2 YFSETQ. The V end lost 0 bases, the J end lost 7 bases, and 16 bases lay between the germline ends. The TCR sequence derives from a man aged 25 to 40 in good health. The chain combines TRBV5-1 with TRBJ1-1; D is undetermined. Sequenced input: naive CD4+ T cells sorted from blood. Subset described: CD45RA+ positively selected. The CDR3 DNA sequence: TGCGCCAGCAGCTTGGTTACTCCCTCTGGCAATGAAGCTTTCTTT. This sequence encodes CASSLVTPSGNEAFF.